The 15 T cell receptor beta chains below were found in one sample sequenced in a study of regulatory T cells in long-lasting Graves disease. According to the study, TCR beta libraries were built with iRepertoire HTBI primers and CDR3-region Arm-PCR. Via MiXCR, TCRdb re-called the multiplex PCR reads, giving one row per CDR3 protein. The sample carries 350,000 to 500,000 distinct CDR3 sequences, around a fifth recorded once. Time point meaning: persistent/refractory GD, antithyroid drugs over 5 years with positive TRAb. PBMC-derived RNA was used for the TCR library. The sample here was peripheral blood mononuclear cells (PBMCs), taken when the disease was refractory, from a patient treated with antithyroid drugs. Source of these receptors: a female donor with Graves disease.

This clonotype was detected many times. The V and J genes are TRBV3-1 and TRBJ2-7; TRBD2 matches at 7 bases. The CDR3 is made up of 15 amino acids. Germline CDR1 reads LGHDT; CDR2 reads YNNKEL (reference sequence). Losses at the gene ends were 4 bases for V and 0 bases for J; bases not matched to a gene: 6. CDR3 nucleotides: TGTGCCAGCAGCCTCCGGGAGGACTCCTCCTACGAGCAGTACTTC. Its protein is CASSLREDSSYEQYF.

Many counts were recorded for this clonotype. The chain uses TRBV12-3 or TRBV12-4 and TRBJ2-7, with TRBD2 identical over 7 bases. The J segment lost 3 bases and the V segment lost 4 bases, leaving 6 bases of the junction unmatched. The CDR3 extends over 14 amino acids. The CDR3 coding sequence is TGTGCCAGCAGTTACTCGGGACTAAACTACGAGCAGTACTTC. This sequence encodes CASSYSGLNYEQYF.

The V gene is TRBV27, the J gene TRBJ1-5; tentative D call: TRBD1 (6 bases). The CDR3 runs to 12 residues. Trimming stripped 6 bases from V and 8 bases from J, with 11 bases between. Per the germline V gene, CDR1 is MNHEY and CDR2 is SMNVEV (reference sequence). This CDR3 is CASSGGGKPQHF. The CDR3 DNA follows: TGTGCCAGCAGCGGAGGGGGGAAGCCCCAGCATTTT.

At least ten counts were recorded for this clonotype. This chain uses TRBV28 with TRBJ2-7; 9 nucleotides agree with TRBD2. J lost 3 bases, V lost 3 bases, and 12 bases had no gene match. The CDR3 is made up of 17 amino acids. Germline CDR1 reads MDHEN; CDR2 reads SYDVKM. CDR3 region: CASSFSAGGPRLYEQYF. In DNA form, the CDR3 reads TGTGCCAGCAGTTTCTCGGCGGGAGGGCCTCGGCTCTACGAGCAGTACTTC.

The chain combines TRBV10-3 with TRBJ2-6; D gene uncertain. CDR3 size: 20 residues. Germline CDR1 is ENHRY and CDR2 is SYGVKD. Trimming pared 3 bases from V and 0 bases from J, leaving 21 bases between. CDR3 protein: CAISEWAIPGDFSGANVLTF. The CDR3 DNA is TGTGCCATCAGTGAATGGGCAATCCCCGGAGATTTCTCTGGGGCCAACGTCCTGACTTTC.

The chain has TRBV28 and TRBJ2-2, with D possibly TRBD2 on 6 matching bases. CDR1 and CDR2 from the germline V gene are MDHEN and SYDVKM. This CDR3 has 16 amino acids. V was clipped by 6 bases and J by 1 base, with 15 bases between them. The CDR3 DNA follows: TGTGCCAGCAGGACTCTTAGCGGACGGAACACCGGGGAGCTGTTTTTT. Translating it yields CASRTLSGRNTGELFF.

The chain carries TRBV7-8 and TRBJ1-2; maybe TRBD1 (6 bases). The germline V gene has CDR1 SGHVS and CDR2 FQNEAQ. This CDR3 comprises 19 residues. Trimming cost V 0 bases and J 6 bases, with 26 bases left between them. In DNA form, the CDR3 reads TGTGCCAGCAGCTTAGCCCGAAACCGCACAGGGTTGCGAGAGAATGGCTACACCTTC. It is translated as CASSLARNRTGLRENGYTF. The variable domain in full, with the rest retrieved from reference TRBV7-8 and TRBJ1-2, is GAGVSQSPRYKVAKRGQDVALRCDPISGHVSLFWYQQALGQGPEFLTYFQNEAQLDKSGLPSDRFFAERPEGSVSTLKIQRTQQEDSAVYLCASSLARNRTGLRENGYTFGSGTRLTVV.

This clonotype turned up a few times. V gene TRBV7-8 combines with J gene TRBJ1-1, with D possibly TRBD1 on 6 matching bases. V dropped 5 bases and J dropped 2 bases, with 18 bases sitting between them. The CDR3 runs 16 residues. CDR1 is SGHVS and CDR2 is FQNEAQ in the germline V gene. This CDR3 is CASSRPRAGGNTEAFF. The CDR3 DNA reads TGTGCCAGCAGCCGACCCAGGGCGGGGGGCAACACTGAAGCTTTCTTT.

This clonotype was seen repeatedly, ten times or more. The chain employs TRBV12-3 or TRBV12-4 and TRBJ1-1, with 7 bases that match TRBD1. The V segment lost 1 base and the J segment 6 bases; nucleotides outside the gene matches: 5. The CDR3 consists of 14 residues. CDR3 amino acids: CASSLDLTGAEAFF. In nucleotides, the CDR3 is TGTGCCAGCAGTTTAGACTTAACAGGGGCTGAAGCTTTCTTT.

The sample holds a few counts of this clonotype. The rearrangement uses TRBV20-1 and TRBJ2-5; 8 bases are a match to TRBD2. The CDR3 is 14 amino acids. Trimming cost V 3 bases and J 2 bases; bases outside gene matches: 5. Per germline, CDR1 DFQATT and CDR2 SNEGSKA (reference sequence). CDR3 protein: CSARVAGLQETQYF. The CDR3 nucleotides read TGCAGTGCTAGGGTAGCGGGACTACAAGAGACCCAGTACTTC.

This clonotype was found a few times. It may be a read error: a sequence one base away is much more abundant. The gene calls are TRBV2 and TRBJ2-2; D may be TRBD1 or TRBD2 (5 bases each). CDR1 and CDR2 from the germline V gene are SNHLY and FYNNEI. The CDR3 is made up of 14 amino acids. The CDR3 bases are TGTGCCAGCACCGGGACGGGGAACACCGAGGAGCTGTTTTTT. Residues: CASTGTGNTEELFF.

This clonotype was detected only a few times. V gene TRBV14 combines with J gene TRBJ2-2; D unclear. V was pared by 0 bases and J by 0 bases, with 8 bases between. Germline CDR1 reads SGHDN; CDR2 reads FVKESK. The CDR3 length is 16 residues. CDR3 sequence: CASSQEPGANTGELFF. The CDR3 DNA follows: TGTGCCAGCAGCCAAGAGCCAGGCGCGAACACCGGGGAGCTGTTTTTT.

The chain joins TRBV20-1 to TRBJ2-3; tentatively, D is TRBD1 or TRBD2 (5 bases each). This CDR3 has 13 residues. The germline V and J ends were trimmed by 4 bases and 6 bases, with 14 bases remaining between them. The germline CDR1 and CDR2 sequences are DFQATT and SNEGSKA (reference sequence). CDR3 protein: CSATLIEGDTQYF. The CDR3 DNA reads TGCAGTGCTACCTTGATCGAGGGGGATACGCAGTATTTT.

The table lists this clonotype with many counts. The chain uses TRBV12-3 or TRBV12-4 and TRBJ2-2; TRBD1 is a possible D gene (5 bases). CDR3 length: 17 residues. Trimming removed 5 bases from V and 0 bases from J, with 16 bases in between. The CDR3, as DNA: TGTGCCAGCAGTCCAGAGTTTTGGACAACGAACACCGGGGAGCTGTTTTTT. It yields the protein CASSPEFWTTNTGELFF.

V usage is TRBV20-1 and J usage is TRBJ1-2; D unresolved. The germline V gene encodes CDR1 DFQATT and CDR2 SNEGSKA (reference sequence). Trimming shortened V by 2 bases and J by 4 bases, and 8 bases separated the two germline ends. The CDR3 runs 12 residues. The CDR3 region has the DNA TGCAGTGCTAGACCTGGAAGCTATGGCTACACCTTC. Its protein product is CSARPGSYGYTF.